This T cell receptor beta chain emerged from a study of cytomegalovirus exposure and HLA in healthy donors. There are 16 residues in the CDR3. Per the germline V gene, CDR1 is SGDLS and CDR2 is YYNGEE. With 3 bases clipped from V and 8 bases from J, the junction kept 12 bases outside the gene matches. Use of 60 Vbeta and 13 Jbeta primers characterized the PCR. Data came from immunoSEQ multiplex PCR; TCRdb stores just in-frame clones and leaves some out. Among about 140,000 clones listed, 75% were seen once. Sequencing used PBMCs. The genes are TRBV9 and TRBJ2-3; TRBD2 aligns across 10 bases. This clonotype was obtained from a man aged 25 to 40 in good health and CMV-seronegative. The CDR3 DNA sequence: TGTGCCAGCAGCGCCGGACTAGCGGATTCCAAAGGTACGCAGTATTTT. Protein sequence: CASSAGLADSKGTQYF.